There are a few counts of the clone carrying this T cell receptor beta chain. Its specificity is not known. One end of the junction varies from germline; a read error may be responsible. Each CDR3 protein is one row after TCRdb ran MiXCR on the reads. In the table there are about 700,000 distinct CDR3 sequences, roughly a third of which are singletons. The data belong to a study of T cell repertoires in cytomegalovirus infection. Turning to the study itself: Both recently identified HLA-C-restricted and well-studied HLA-B-restricted CMV epitopes were used in the study.

Regarding the study as a whole: Summed frequency of public TCR beta families distinguished CMV carriers with the relevant HLA.

Source: cultured PBMCs, taken from culture after CMV antigen stimulation. This clonotype was sampled from a human donor in good health (CMV status not recorded). Some clones in this sample may be carry-over from other donors' samples.

CDR3 amino acids: CATCRRGGQETQYF. For the CDR3, the DNA is TGTGCCACCTGCAGGAGGGGGGGCCAAGAGACCCAGTACTTC. The rearrangement joins TRBV15 to TRBJ2-5; D is possibly TRBD2 (7 bases). The CDR3 is made up of 14 amino acids. CDR1 and CDR2 (germline): LNHNV, YYDKDF (reference sequence).